The clone carrying this TCR beta chain showed up just a few times. The antigen is unknown. Germline V gives CDR1 MNHEY, CDR2 SVGAGI. Trimming removed 2 bases from V and 1 base from J, with 14 bases in between. The CDR3 is made up of 16 amino acids. The data are from a study of CD8 T cells in ankylosing spondylitis. Study results and caveats: A TCR beta motif of 7 to 9 highly homologous variants seemed to mark ankylosing spondylitis blood. Reactive arthritis synovial fluid and blood previously showed some of these motif variants.

Making the TCR beta libraries involved quantitative 5'-RACE with molecular barcodes. TCRdb re-analysed the 5' RACE reads in MiXCR, keeping a single row per CDR3 protein. The table lists 800,000 to 900,000 distinct CDR3 sequences, about 10% of them singletons. This clonotype originated in a male donor with ankylosing spondylitis. The V call is TRBV6-5, the J call TRBJ1-1; D possibly corresponds to TRBD1 (5 bases). The sample was blood, either unsorted or a sorted T cell fraction (not recorded which). The CDR3 protein is CASSYNPGLKNTEAFF. The CDR3 region has the DNA TGTGCCAGCAGTTACAACCCGGGACTGAAGAACACTGAAGCTTTCTTT.